The T cell receptor (beta chain) described here comes from a study of blood T cell repertoires in COVID-19. TCRdb keeps only in-frame clones here, not all; method: immunoSEQ multiplex PCR. The sample has about 360,000 clones; over 65% are singletons. This clone was counted once. Germline V gives CDR1 SGHNT, CDR2 YYREEE (reference sequence). V was pared by 5 bases and J by 7 bases, with 16 bases between. CDR3 size: 15 residues. V gene TRBV5-4 combines with J gene TRBJ1-6; TRBD1 is a possible D gene (6 bases). This clonotype originated in a human donor with acute or convalescent COVID-19. The donor label of this sample is uncertain. Sequences were obtained from peripheral blood. The CDR3 sequence is CASRPDSLLNSPLHF. In DNA form, the CDR3 reads TGTGCCAGCAGACCGGACAGCTTGTTAAATTCACCCCTCCACTTT.